The entry below gives a single T cell receptor (beta chain) sequence along with its context. This CDR3 spans 16 amino acids. Trimming took 2 bases from V and 1 from J; bases not matched to a gene: 6. Germline loops: CDR1 SGHNT, CDR2 YYREEE (reference sequence). The data originate from a study of blood T cell repertoires in COVID-19. Study at large: T cells, B-cell-depleted T cells, or PBMCs supplied cDNA or gDNA.

Authors' analysis steps: From reference gene primer amplification, estimates of nucleated cell counts were derived. Repertoires were generated with immunoSEQ multiplex PCR, while TCRdb's copy carries only in-frame clones and drops some. V and J calls and clone size are as listed in that table; D and trimming were resolved from the DNA. The sample includes about 220,000 clones, 84% of them seen just once. The clonotype was recovered from a man aged 50-60 years with active or convalescent COVID-19. The genes are TRBV5-4 and TRBJ1-1; TRBD1 matches at 9 bases. The sequenced sample consisted of peripheral blood. CDR3 in DNA: TGTGCCAGCAGCTTACCCCCGGGACAGGGGAACACTGAAGCTTTCTTT. The encoded protein is CASSLPPGQGNTEAFF.